A selection of T cell receptor beta chains follows, all from one sample in a study of shared clonotypes between healthy human individuals. Only in-frame clones appear in the TCRdb table, and some are missing; sequencing was by immunoSEQ multiplex PCR. The data hold more than 900,000 clones, with 75% to 80% observed a single time. Material: memory CD4+ T cells from PBMCs. The receptors were gathered from a man aged 18 to 29 in good health. Some clones in this sample may be carry-over from other donors' samples. CDR3s include the opening cysteine and the closing phenylalanine or tryptophan. Fields, in order: J gene, clone size, V gene, D gene, CDR3 protein, CDR3 DNA. D genes are given only for firm matches. Size tells how often a clone was seen (once, few, many) or the class of an expanded clone, and some rows leave it out.

TRBJ2-7 . TRBV28 TRBD2 CASTGLAGVLGYEQYF TGTGCCAGCACAGGACTAGCGGGAGTGTTGGGCTACGAGCAGTACTTC
TRBJ2-1 . TRBV11-2 . CASSLMNNEQFF TGTGCCAGCAGCTTAATGAACAATGAGCAGTTCTTC
TRBJ1-2 . TRBV7-2 . CASSLSTANYGYTF TGTGCCAGCAGCCTAAGTACAGCTAACTATGGCTACACCTTC
TRBJ1-5 . TRBV27 . CASSLLVSGNQPQHF TGTGCCAGCAGTTTATTGGTGTCAGGTAATCAGCCCCAGCATTTT
TRBJ1-5 . TRBV29-1 TRBD1 CSISEGTGDQPQHF TGCAGCATTTCTGAGGGGACAGGGGATCAGCCCCAGCATTTT
TRBJ2-1 . TRBV7-9 . CASQRPTGPNRNEQFF TGTGCCAGCCAGCGCCCAACCGGGCCGAACCGCAATGAGCAGTTCTTC
TRBJ2-7 . TRBV28 TRBD2 CATLAGGYEQYF TGTGCCACCTTAGCGGGGGGCTACGAGCAGTACTTC
TRBJ2-3 many TRBV7-3 . CASSLIPGATDTQYF TGTGCCAGCAGCTTAATCCCCGGGGCCACAGATACGCAGTATTTT
TRBJ2-1 . TRBV29-1 TRBD2 CRVAGHNEQFF TGCAGAGTAGCGGGACACAATGAGCAGTTCTTC
TRBJ2-5 . TRBV5-6 TRBD1 CASSTGQGARETQYF TGTGCCAGCAGCACGGGACAGGGGGCGCGAGAGACCCAGTACTTC
TRBJ1-1 . TRBV18 . CASSPAGNTEAFF TGTGCCAGCTCACCAGCGGGGAACACTGAAGCTTTCTTT
TRBJ1-2 . TRBV6-5 TRBD1 CASSYGDSYNYGYTF TGTGCCAGCAGTTACGGGGACAGTTATAACTATGGCTACACCTTC
TRBJ1-2 . TRBV6-1 TRBD1 CASSGRTGRVRGYGYTF TGTGCCAGCAGTGGGCGGACAGGGCGCGTCCGAGGCTATGGCTACACCTTC
TRBJ1-5 . TRBV21-1 . CASSFGGKSGQGFHQPQHF TGTGCCAGCAGCTTCGGGGGCAAGTCGGGACAGGGCTTCCATCAGCCCCAGCATTTT
TRBJ2-3 . TRBV28 . CASSRRTGGTDTQYF TGTGCCAGCAGTCGTCGCACGGGAGGCACAGATACGCAGTATTTT
TRBJ2-3 . TRBV10-3 . CAVGTSTDTQYF TGTGCCGTCGGGACTAGCACAGATACGCAGTATTTT
TRBJ2-7 once TRBV27 . CASSGDGLYEQYF TGTGCCAGCAGTGGGGACGGACTCTACGAGCAGTACTTC
TRBJ2-2 . TRBV19 TRBD2 CASSISGSGGELFF TGTGCCAGTAGTATTAGCGGGAGCGGCGGGGAGCTGTTTTTT
TRBJ2-2 . TRBV9 . CASSVGSRGGTGELFF TGTGCCAGCAGCGTAGGAAGTCGGGGAGGCACCGGGGAGCTGTTTTTT
TRBJ2-3 . TRBV5-1 . CASSLLDTQYF TGCGCCAGCAGCTTGTTAGATACGCAGTATTTT
TRBJ2-1 . TRBV28 TRBD2 CASSLLAGAYNEQFF TGTGCCAGCAGTTTACTGGCGGGGGCCTACAATGAGCAGTTCTTC
TRBJ2-2 few TRBV9 TRBD2 CASSGPGTSGGSNTGELFF TGTGCCAGCAGCGGACCCGGGACTAGCGGAGGGTCGAACACCGGGGAGCTGTTTTTT
TRBJ1-2 . TRBV19 . CASSPRDPANYGYTF TGTGCCAGTAGTCCCCGGGACCCAGCTAACTATGGCTACACCTTC
TRBJ2-3 . TRBV5-1 . CASTILPMGPTGADTQYF TGCGCCAGCACAATCCTACCCATGGGGCCGACTGGTGCAGATACGCAGTATTTT
TRBJ2-2 . TRBV19 . CASRVVAGELFF TGTGCCAGTAGGGTGGTGGCCGGGGAGCTGTTTTTT
TRBJ1-6 . TRBV28 . CASRGTGFYNSPLHF TGTGCCAGCAGGGGTACAGGGTTTTATAATTCACCCCTCCACTTT
TRBJ1-4 . TRBV5-1 TRBD1 CASSTGQGDEKLFF TGCGCCAGCAGCACTGGACAGGGGGATGAAAAACTGTTTTTT
TRBJ2-2 . TRBV5-1 TRBD1 CASSLRHRGSGELFF TGCGCCAGCAGCCTAAGACACAGGGGAAGCGGGGAGCTGTTTTTT
TRBJ1-5 few TRBV15 . CATSRDKGLYQPQHF TGTGCCACCAGCAGAGATAAGGGGCTCTATCAGCCCCAGCATTTT
TRBJ1-3 . TRBV2 . CASSVGGAGNTIYF TGTGCCAGCAGTGTTGGAGGGGCTGGAAACACCATATATTTT
TRBJ2-1 . TRBV5-4 . CASSPPGVAEQFF TGTGCCAGCAGCCCACCGGGGGTCGCTGAGCAGTTCTTC
TRBJ1-4 once TRBV6-5 . CASSITATNEKLFF TGTGCCAGCAGTATTACTGCAACTAATGAAAAACTGTTTTTT
TRBJ2-3 once TRBV7-9 TRBD2 CASSLRLAGGPDTQYF TGTGCCAGCAGCCTAAGACTAGCGGGAGGGCCAGATACGCAGTATTTT
TRBJ2-1 . TRBV9 . CASSASESSYNEQFF TGTGCCAGCAGCGCCTCCGAAAGCTCCTACAATGAGCAGTTCTTC
TRBJ2-1 . TRBV2 . CASREAVNEQFF TGTGCCAGCAGGGAAGCAGTCAATGAGCAGTTCTTC
TRBJ1-5 . TRBV28 TRBD1 CASNVDRDNQPQHF TGTGCCAGCAACGTGGACAGGGACAATCAGCCCCAGCATTTT
TRBJ1-4 . TRBV11-3 . CASSPGWGEKLFF TGTGCCAGCAGCCCCGGGTGGGGTGAAAAACTGTTTTTT
TRBJ2-5 . TRBV29-1 . CSVAGSSGETQYF TGCAGCGTTGCGGGGTCAAGCGGGGAGACCCAGTACTTC
TRBJ2-1 once TRBV5-4 TRBD2 CASSRASGRSYNEQFF TGTGCCAGCAGCCGGGCTAGCGGGCGTTCCTACAATGAGCAGTTCTTC
TRBJ2-4 . TRBV6-1 . CASTPDGVFDIQYF TGTGCCAGCACCCCGGACGGCGTCTTTGACATTCAGTACTTC
TRBJ2-1 . TRBV19 . CASSIPTGEQFF TGTGCCAGTAGTATCCCTACCGGTGAGCAGTTCTTC
TRBJ2-7 . TRBV5-6 . CASSLGDTSFYEQYF TGTGCCAGCAGCTTAGGGGACACATCCTTCTACGAGCAGTACTTC
TRBJ2-3 . TRBV5-1 . CASSLDGGSTDTQYF TGCGCCAGCAGCTTGGATGGGGGGAGCACAGATACGCAGTATTTT
TRBJ1-5 . TRBV6-6 . CASSDVLNQPQHF TGTGCCAGCAGTGACGTACTTAATCAGCCCCAGCATTTT
TRBJ1-1 many TRBV14 . CASSRDSTPNTEAFF TGTGCCAGCAGCCGGGATTCTACGCCGAACACTGAAGCTTTCTTT
TRBJ2-7 . TRBV7-8 TRBD1 CASSPGTGVYEQYF TGTGCCAGCAGCCCCGGGACAGGGGTCTACGAGCAGTACTTC
TRBJ1-2 . TRBV5-1 TRBD1 CASSLDRGRGGYGYTF TGCGCCAGCAGCTTGGACAGGGGGCGCGGTGGCTATGGCTACACCTTC
TRBJ2-7 . TRBV6-1 TRBD2 CASTTSGTYEQYF TGTGCCAGCACGACTAGCGGGACCTACGAGCAGTACTTC
TRBJ1-1 . TRBV28 . CASSLTHRAAVAEAFF TGTGCCAGCAGCTTAACCCACAGGGCAGCCGTCGCTGAAGCTTTCTTT
TRBJ1-1 . TRBV7-3 . CASSLIALPNTEAFF TGTGCCAGCAGCTTAATAGCCCTTCCGAACACTGAAGCTTTCTTT
TRBJ1-5 . TRBV18 . CASWQPGQPQHF TGTGCCAGCTGGCAACCCGGTCAGCCCCAGCATTTT